This T cell receptor beta chain was found in a study of shared clonotypes between healthy human individuals. The protocol was immunoSEQ multiplex PCR, while the TCRdb copy is restricted to in-frame clones and leaves out a portion. The data contain roughly 2 million clones, nearly 97% of them singletons. Comments on this clone: Its antigen is as yet unknown.

General study results and limits: Donor scarcity curtailed the genetic and exposure-history diversity represented herein.

The CDR3 has 16 amino acids. From germline, CDR1 is SGHRS and CDR2 YFSETQ. V shed 7 bases and J 4 bases; nucleotides not matched to a gene: 16. The gene calls are TRBV5-1 and TRBJ1-1, with TRBD1 matching 7 bases. This TCR was recovered from a man between 18 and 29 years old in good health. Input material: naive CD4+ T cells sorted from blood. Subset of the sample: CD45RA+ positively selected. The CDR3 DNA is TGCGCCAGCGTTAGAACTCCGACAGGGTCGGGCACTGAAGCTTTCTTT. Residues: CASVRTPTGSGTEAFF.